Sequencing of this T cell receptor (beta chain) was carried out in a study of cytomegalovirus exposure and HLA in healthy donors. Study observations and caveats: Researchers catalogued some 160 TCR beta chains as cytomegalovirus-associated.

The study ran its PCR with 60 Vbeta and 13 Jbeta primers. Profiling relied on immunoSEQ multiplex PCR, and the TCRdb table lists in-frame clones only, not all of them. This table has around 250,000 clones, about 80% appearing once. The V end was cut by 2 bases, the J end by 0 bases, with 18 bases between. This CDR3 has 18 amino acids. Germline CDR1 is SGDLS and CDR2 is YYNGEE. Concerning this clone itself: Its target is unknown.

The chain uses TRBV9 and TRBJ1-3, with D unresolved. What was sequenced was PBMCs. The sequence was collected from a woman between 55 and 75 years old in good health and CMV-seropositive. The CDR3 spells CASSVSPRALDSGNTIYF. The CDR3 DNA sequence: TGTGCCAGCAGCGTTTCCCCGAGAGCTTTAGACTCTGGAAACACCATATATTTT.